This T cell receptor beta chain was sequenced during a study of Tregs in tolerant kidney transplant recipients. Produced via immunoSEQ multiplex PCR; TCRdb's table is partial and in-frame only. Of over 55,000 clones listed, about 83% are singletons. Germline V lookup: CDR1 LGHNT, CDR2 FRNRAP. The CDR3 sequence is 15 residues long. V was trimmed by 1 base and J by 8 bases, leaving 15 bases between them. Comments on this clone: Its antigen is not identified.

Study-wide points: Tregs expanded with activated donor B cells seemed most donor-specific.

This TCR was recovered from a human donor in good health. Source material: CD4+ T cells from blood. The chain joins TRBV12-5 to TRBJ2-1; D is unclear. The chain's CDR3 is CASGLGTVPVDEQFF. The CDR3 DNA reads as TGTGCTAGTGGTTTGGGTACGGTACCGGTCGATGAGCAGTTCTTC.